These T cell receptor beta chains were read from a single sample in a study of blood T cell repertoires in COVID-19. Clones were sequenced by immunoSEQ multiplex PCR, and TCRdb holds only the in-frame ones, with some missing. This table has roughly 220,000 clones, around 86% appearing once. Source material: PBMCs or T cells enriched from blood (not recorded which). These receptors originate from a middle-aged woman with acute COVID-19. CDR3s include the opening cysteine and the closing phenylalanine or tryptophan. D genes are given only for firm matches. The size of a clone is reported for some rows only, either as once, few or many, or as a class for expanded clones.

CASSDPSMGGEGETQYF	TGTGCCAGCAGCGACCCAAGTATGGGGGGGGAGGGAGAGACCCAGTACTTC	once	TRBV9	TRBJ2-5	TRBD2
CASSAGGTGYGYTF	TGCGCCAGCAGTGCAGGGGGCACGGGCTATGGCTACACCTTC	-	TRBV5-1	TRBJ1-2	TRBD1
CATTAGGSNQPQHF	TGTGCCACCACGGCCGGAGGAAGCAATCAGCCCCAGCATTTT	-	TRBV15	TRBJ1-5	-
CASSEQTPGVETQYF	TGTGCCAGCAGTGAACAGACACCGGGGGTGGAGACCCAGTACTTC	-	TRBV2	TRBJ2-5	-
CASSSQSSGARDYGYTF	TGTGCCAGCAGCTCCCAATCTTCAGGGGCGAGGGACTATGGCTACACCTTC	-	TRBV11-2	TRBJ1-2	-
CASSLVPDRFGELFF	TGCGCCAGCAGCCTTGTACCCGACAGATTCGGGGAGCTGTTTTTT	-	TRBV5-1	TRBJ2-2	-
CASSPGGDGYTF	TGTGCCAGCAGTCCCGGGGGGGATGGCTACACCTTC	-	TRBV12-3/TRBV12-4	TRBJ1-2	-
CASSQEPTAGPSTDTQYF	TGCGCCAGCAGCCAAGAACCAACAGCGGGGCCTAGCACAGATACGCAGTATTTT	-	TRBV4-3	TRBJ2-3	TRBD2
CASTDRNEQFF	TGTGCCAGCACCGACAGGAATGAGCAGTTCTTC	-	TRBV12-3/TRBV12-4	TRBJ2-1	-
CASSRDRATGELFF	TGTGCCAGTAGTAGGGACAGGGCAACCGGGGAGCTGTTTTTT	-	TRBV19	TRBJ2-2	TRBD1
CASSLKQPVNYGYTF	TGTGCCAGCAGCTTGAAACAGCCCGTTAACTATGGCTACACCTTC	-	TRBV5-6	TRBJ1-2	-
CASRNRDRGPGELFF	TGCGCCAGCAGGAACCGGGACAGGGGGCCCGGGGAGCTGTTTTTT	once	TRBV5-1	TRBJ2-2	TRBD1
CASTAIAYNEQFF	TGTGCCAGCACTGCCATTGCCTATAATGAGCAGTTCTTC	-	TRBV2	TRBJ2-1	-
CASSGNQGFRVTGELFF	TGTGCCAGCAGCGGTAATCAGGGCTTTCGAGTCACCGGGGAGCTGTTTTTT	-	TRBV21-1	TRBJ2-2	-
CASSPRPGLNTGELFF	TGTGCCAGCAGCCCGCGCCCGGGACTTAACACCGGGGAGCTGTTTTTT	-	TRBV3-1/TRBV3-2	TRBJ2-2	-
CASSFIRGQRSYNEQFF	TGTGCCAGCAGCTTCATCAGGGGGCAACGGTCCTACAATGAGCAGTTCTTC	-	TRBV7-9	TRBJ2-1	TRBD1
CASSLLAGGAYNEQFF	TGTGCCAGCAGTTTACTAGCGGGGGGGGCCTACAATGAGCAGTTCTTC	-	TRBV27	TRBJ2-1	TRBD2
CASALTYRELNTEAFF	TGCGCCAGCGCGCTAACGTACAGGGAGTTGAACACTGAAGCTTTCTTT	once	TRBV4-1	TRBJ1-1	-
CASSLLAGGPLQETQYF	TGTGCCAGCAGTTTACTAGCGGGGGGGCCCCTACAAGAGACCCAGTACTTC	-	TRBV28	TRBJ2-5	TRBD2
CASSHVRGRRETQYF	TGTGCCAGCAGCCACGTCCGGGGGAGGAGAGAGACCCAGTACTTC	once	TRBV3-1/TRBV3-2	TRBJ2-5	-
CASSPRGGLLGNQPQHF	TGTGCCAGCAGTCCCCGGGGAGGGCTCTTGGGGAATCAGCCCCAGCATTTT	-	TRBV27	TRBJ1-5	-
CASSQVPTGNTGELFF	TGCGCCAGCAGCCAAGTCCCAACCGGGAACACCGGGGAGCTGTTTTTT	-	TRBV4-3	TRBJ2-2	-
CASSLGQRDYGYTF	TGCGCCAGCAGCCTCGGACAGCGTGACTATGGCTACACCTTC	-	TRBV5-1	TRBJ1-2	-
CASSRGDSNTEAFF	TGTGCCAGCAGCCGTGGGGACAGCAACACTGAAGCTTTCTTT	-	TRBV4-2	TRBJ1-1	TRBD1
CASSLAGANEKLFF	TGTGCCAGCAGCTTAGCAGGGGCTAATGAAAAACTGTTTTTT	-	TRBV7-9	TRBJ1-4	-
CASSQDSQGEQYF	TGCGCCAGCAGCCAAGATTCCCAGGGCGAGCAGTACTTC	-	TRBV4-3	TRBJ2-7	-
CASSPHESTGELFF	TGTGCCAGCAGCCCCCATGAGAGCACCGGGGAGCTGTTTTTT	-	TRBV9	TRBJ2-2	-
CASSQPLRGQDTGELFF	TGTGCCAGCAGCCAACCTTTGCGGGGGCAAGACACCGGGGAGCTGTTTTTT	-	TRBV7-9	TRBJ2-2	-
CASSLNRGDGANEKLFF	TGTGCCAGCAGTTTAAACAGGGGGGACGGTGCTAATGAAAAACTGTTTTTT	-	TRBV27	TRBJ1-4	TRBD1
CASSPLGQGNHLEQYF	TGTGCCAGCAGCCCACTGGGACAGGGGAATCACCTCGAGCAGTACTTC	-	TRBV13	TRBJ2-7	TRBD1
CASSRQGAVANYGYTF	TGCGCCAGCAGCCGTCAGGGGGCCGTAGCTAACTATGGCTACACCTTC	-	TRBV5-1	TRBJ1-2	TRBD1
CASSNPSGGAGNEQFF	TGTGCCAGCAGCAATCCCAGCGGGGGGGCCGGGAATGAGCAGTTCTTC	-	TRBV11-2	TRBJ2-1	TRBD2
CASSQGVLPSTDTQYF	TGTGCCAGCAGCCAAGGTGTACTACCTAGCACAGATACGCAGTATTTT	-	TRBV11-2	TRBJ2-3	-
CASSSGTGEQYF	TGTGCCAGCAGCTCGGGTACAGGGGAGCAGTACTTC	once	TRBV7-9	TRBJ2-7	-
CARYGDSYNSPLHF	TGTGCCAGATATGGAGACTCCTATAATTCACCCCTCCACTTT	once	TRBV5-3	TRBJ1-6	-
CASSYRGINTEAFF	TGTGCCAGCAGTTATAGGGGGATCAACACTGAAGCTTTCTTT	-	TRBV6-5	TRBJ1-1	-
CASSLGDSSNQPQHF	TGCGCCAGCAGCCTGGGGGACAGCAGCAATCAGCCCCAGCATTTT	-	TRBV5-1	TRBJ1-5	TRBD1
CASGRDRAYNEQFF	TGCGCCAGCGGAAGGGACAGGGCCTACAATGAGCAGTTCTTC	once	TRBV5-1	TRBJ2-1	TRBD1
CASSLRQPKANYGYTF	TGTGCCAGCAGTTTAAGACAGCCTAAAGCTAACTATGGCTACACTTTC	-	TRBV6-2/TRBV6-3	TRBJ1-2	-
CASSPTGAPRYGYTF	TGTGCCAGCAGCCCAACAGGGGCCCCGCGGTATGGCTACACCTTC	few	TRBV3-1/TRBV3-2	TRBJ1-2	TRBD1
CASAWSSSYEQYF	TGTGCCAGCGCCTGGTCCAGCTCCTACGAGCAGTACTTC	-	TRBV12-3/TRBV12-4	TRBJ2-7	-
CASALRSDEQYF	TGTGCCAGCGCACTCCGTAGCGACGAGCAGTACTTC	-	TRBV7-8	TRBJ2-7	-
CASSYGRPGMNTEAFF	TGTGCCAGCAGTTACGGCCGCCCGGGTATGAACACTGAAGCTTTCTTT	-	TRBV6-5	TRBJ1-1	-
CASSLVPLSSYNSPLHF	TGCGCCAGCAGCTTGGTGCCTCTTAGCTCCTATAATTCACCCCTCCACTTT	-	TRBV5-1	TRBJ1-6	-
CASSLGSGQPQHF	TGTGCCAGCAGCTTAGGATCGGGTCAGCCCCAGCATTTT	-	TRBV7-9	TRBJ1-5	-
CASRFESPGQGDTGELFF	TGTGCAAGTCGCTTCGAGTCCCCGGGACAGGGGGACACCGGGGAGCTGTTTTTT	-	TRBV12-2	TRBJ2-2	-
CASSPGETGELFF	TGTGCCAGCAGTCCAGGGGAGACCGGGGAGCTGTTTTTT	-	TRBV6-2/TRBV6-3	TRBJ2-2	-
CASSLLADSGNTIYF	TGTGCCAGCAGCTTGTTGGCAGACTCTGGAAACACCATATATTTT	-	TRBV5-5	TRBJ1-3	-